This TCR beta chain was identified in a study of CD8+ T cells in alopecia areata. Study as a whole: Severity was scored as percentage of affected scalp area in treated patients. Findings and caveats of the study: Scalp and blood samples kept many expanded lesional clones throughout tofacitinib.

Sequencing templates came from extracted RNA that was reverse transcribed into cDNA. Sequenced by immunoSEQ multiplex PCR; TCRdb stores in-frame clones only, minus some. The top ten clones hold around 1.2% of a sample with approximately 210,000 clones, roughly 66% of them seen once. This CDR3 contains 13 residues. In germline, CDR1 is GTSNPN, CDR2 SVGIG (reference sequence). V was pared by 3 bases and J by 1 base, with 1 base of the junction left unmatched. The treatment was: oral pan-JAK inhibitor, 5-10 mg twice daily. To note about this clone: Its antigen is as yet unknown.

The TCR comes from a human donor with alopecia areata. The rearrangement joins TRBV30 to TRBJ1-1; TRBD1 matches at 8 bases. Sequenced material: CD4+ T cells sorted from blood, taken around week 44, from a patient treated with tofacitinib. The CDR3 DNA reads TGTGCCTGGAGCACAGGGGGGAACACTGAAGCTTTCTTT. It codes for CAWSTGGNTEAFF.